A single sample is the source of the 10 T cell receptor beta chains below, sequenced in a study of blood T cells in healthy people across ages. The second PCR ran about 6 to 12 cycles with a sample-barcoded 5' primer and J-beta primers. A single record per CDR3 protein comes from TCRdb applying MiXCR to the 5' RACE reads. The data show about 940,000 distinct CDR3 sequences, approximately 49% seen once. Sequencing input: blood. These receptors all come from a man aged 25-45 years in good health.

V usage is TRBV7-9 and J usage is TRBJ2-3; TRBD2 might be the D (6 bases). The length of the CDR3 is 16 residues. V lost 5 bases and J lost 4, with 19 bases in between. Germline lookup yields CDR1 SEHNR and CDR2 FQNEAQ (reference sequence). This chain's CDR3 is CASSTRDLRTADTQYF. The CDR3 coding sequence is TGTGCCAGCAGCACTCGGGACTTGCGAACAGCAGATACGCAGTATTTT.

CDR3 in amino acids: CSASRRGASSTDTQYF. The CDR3 coding sequence is TGCAGTGCTAGTCGGCGGGGGGCTTCTAGCACAGATACGCAGTATTTT. The chain has TRBV20-1 and TRBJ2-3; 8 bases are shared with TRBD2. Trimming cost V 3 bases and J 0 bases; bases outside gene matches: 8. The CDR3 sequence is 16 residues long. Germline-derived CDR1 and CDR2 are DFQATT and SNEGSKA (reference sequence).

Worth noting for this clonotype: It differs at one base from a far larger clone, so likely a read error. The J gene is TRBJ1-2, the V gene TRBV7-2, with a possible D match to TRBD1 (6 bases). This CDR3 is 13 amino acids long. Germline-derived CDR1 and CDR2 are SGHTA and FQGNSA. CDR3 sequence: CASSLQGNYGCTF. DNA for the CDR3: TGTGCCAGCAGCTTACAGGGGAACTATGGCTGCACCTTC. Filled out from reference TRBV7-2 and TRBJ1-2, the complete variable domain reads GAGVSQSPSNKVTEKGKDVELRCDPISGHTALYWYRQSLGQGLEFLIYFQGNSAPDKSGLPSDRFSAERTGGSVSTLTIQRTQQEDSAVYLCASSLQGNYGCTFGSGTRLTVV.

There are many counts of this clonotype. This rearrangement joins TRBV25-1 to TRBJ2-1; tentatively, D is TRBD2 (5 bases). This CDR3 has 14 residues. Germline CDR1 MGHDK, CDR2 SYGVNS. V was trimmed by 8 bases and J by 0 bases, leaving 11 bases between them. The CDR3 nucleotides are TGTGCCAGCCGAGACTACGACTCCTACAATGAGCAGTTCTTC. Protein: CASRDYDSYNEQFF. Full variable domain (rest looked up from reference TRBV25-1 and TRBJ2-1): EADIYQTPRYLVIGTGKKITLECSQTMGHDKMYWYQQDPGMELHLIHYSYGVNSTEKGDLSSESTVSRIRTEHFPLTLESARPSHTSQYLCASRDYDSYNEQFFGPGTRLTVL.

The V and J genes are TRBV24-1 and TRBJ1-1; TRBD1 might be the D (6 bases). CDR1 and CDR2 from the germline V gene are KGHDR and SFDVKD. The germline V and J ends were trimmed by 4 bases and 11 bases, with 13 bases remaining between them. The CDR3 totals 12 residues. The CDR3 protein is CATSDNGGRAFF. The CDR3 region has the DNA TGTGCCACCAGTGACAACGGGGGGCGCGCTTTCTTT.

The chain recombines TRBV4-3 with TRBJ1-5; D remains unclear. This CDR3 comprises 17 residues. V was cut by 1 base and J by 5 bases, with 18 bases left in between. The germline V gene encodes CDR1 LGHNA and CDR2 YSLEER. CDR3 bases: TGCGCCAGCAGCCAAGTACGACGGGCAGCTGGGGATCAGCCCCAGCATTTT. Residues: CASSQVRRAAGDQPQHF.

The chain has TRBV10-3 and TRBJ2-3, with 7 bases lining up with TRBD1. The germline CDR1 and CDR2 sequences are ENHRY and SYGVKD. CDR3 size: 14 residues. The trim removed 6 bases at V and 2 bases at J, leaving 5 bases unmatched. For the CDR3, the DNA is TGTGCCATCAGAGGAGGACAGGACACAGATACGCAGTATTTT. Translating gives CAIRGGQDTDTQYF.

This clonotype was seen ten or more times. The J gene is TRBJ1-2, the V gene TRBV11-2, with TRBD1 identical over 9 bases. Germline V gene sequence: CDR1 SGHAT, CDR2 FQNNGV. The J segment lost 9 bases and the V segment lost 5 bases, leaving 13 bases of the junction unmatched. This CDR3 region has 15 residues. Here the CDR3 DNA reads TGTGCCAGCAGCCGTCAATCCGGGACAGGGAATAGCTACACCTTC. It encodes CASSRQSGTGNSYTF.

This clonotype was seen at least ten times. V usage is TRBV3-1 and J usage is TRBJ2-7; D not resolved. V was trimmed by 8 bases and J by 4 bases, leaving 12 bases between them. The CDR3 spans 12 residues. Germline loops: CDR1 LGHDT, CDR2 YNNKEL (reference sequence). CDR3 loop: CASSHSLYEQYF. Here the CDR3 DNA reads TGTGCCAGCTCACATTCACTTTACGAGCAGTACTTC.

This clonotype came up a few times. The V gene is TRBV4-1, the J gene TRBJ2-7, with TRBD1 matching 8 bases. This CDR3 is built from 14 residues. The germline gives CDR1 MGHRA, CDR2 YSYEKL. V gave up 4 bases and J gave up 2 bases; unmatched junction bases: 4. CDR3 loop: CASSRGQETYEQYF. In nucleotides, the CDR3 is TGCGCCAGCAGCCGGGGACAGGAGACCTACGAGCAGTACTTC.